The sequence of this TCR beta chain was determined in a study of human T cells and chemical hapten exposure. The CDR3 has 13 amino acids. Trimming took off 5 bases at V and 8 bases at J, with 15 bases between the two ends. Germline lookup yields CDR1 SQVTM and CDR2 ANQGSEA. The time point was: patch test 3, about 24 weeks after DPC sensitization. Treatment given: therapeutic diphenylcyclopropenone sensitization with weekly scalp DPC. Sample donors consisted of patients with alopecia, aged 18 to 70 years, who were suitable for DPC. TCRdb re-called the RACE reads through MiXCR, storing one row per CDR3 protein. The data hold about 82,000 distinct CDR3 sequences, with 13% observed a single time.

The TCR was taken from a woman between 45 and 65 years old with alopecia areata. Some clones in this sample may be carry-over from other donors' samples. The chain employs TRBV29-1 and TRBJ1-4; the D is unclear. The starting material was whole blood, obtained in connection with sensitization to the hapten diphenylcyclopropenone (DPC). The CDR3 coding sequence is TGCAGCGTTATGGCCGCCGGGATCGAAAAACTGTTTTTT. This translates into CSVMAAGIEKLFF.